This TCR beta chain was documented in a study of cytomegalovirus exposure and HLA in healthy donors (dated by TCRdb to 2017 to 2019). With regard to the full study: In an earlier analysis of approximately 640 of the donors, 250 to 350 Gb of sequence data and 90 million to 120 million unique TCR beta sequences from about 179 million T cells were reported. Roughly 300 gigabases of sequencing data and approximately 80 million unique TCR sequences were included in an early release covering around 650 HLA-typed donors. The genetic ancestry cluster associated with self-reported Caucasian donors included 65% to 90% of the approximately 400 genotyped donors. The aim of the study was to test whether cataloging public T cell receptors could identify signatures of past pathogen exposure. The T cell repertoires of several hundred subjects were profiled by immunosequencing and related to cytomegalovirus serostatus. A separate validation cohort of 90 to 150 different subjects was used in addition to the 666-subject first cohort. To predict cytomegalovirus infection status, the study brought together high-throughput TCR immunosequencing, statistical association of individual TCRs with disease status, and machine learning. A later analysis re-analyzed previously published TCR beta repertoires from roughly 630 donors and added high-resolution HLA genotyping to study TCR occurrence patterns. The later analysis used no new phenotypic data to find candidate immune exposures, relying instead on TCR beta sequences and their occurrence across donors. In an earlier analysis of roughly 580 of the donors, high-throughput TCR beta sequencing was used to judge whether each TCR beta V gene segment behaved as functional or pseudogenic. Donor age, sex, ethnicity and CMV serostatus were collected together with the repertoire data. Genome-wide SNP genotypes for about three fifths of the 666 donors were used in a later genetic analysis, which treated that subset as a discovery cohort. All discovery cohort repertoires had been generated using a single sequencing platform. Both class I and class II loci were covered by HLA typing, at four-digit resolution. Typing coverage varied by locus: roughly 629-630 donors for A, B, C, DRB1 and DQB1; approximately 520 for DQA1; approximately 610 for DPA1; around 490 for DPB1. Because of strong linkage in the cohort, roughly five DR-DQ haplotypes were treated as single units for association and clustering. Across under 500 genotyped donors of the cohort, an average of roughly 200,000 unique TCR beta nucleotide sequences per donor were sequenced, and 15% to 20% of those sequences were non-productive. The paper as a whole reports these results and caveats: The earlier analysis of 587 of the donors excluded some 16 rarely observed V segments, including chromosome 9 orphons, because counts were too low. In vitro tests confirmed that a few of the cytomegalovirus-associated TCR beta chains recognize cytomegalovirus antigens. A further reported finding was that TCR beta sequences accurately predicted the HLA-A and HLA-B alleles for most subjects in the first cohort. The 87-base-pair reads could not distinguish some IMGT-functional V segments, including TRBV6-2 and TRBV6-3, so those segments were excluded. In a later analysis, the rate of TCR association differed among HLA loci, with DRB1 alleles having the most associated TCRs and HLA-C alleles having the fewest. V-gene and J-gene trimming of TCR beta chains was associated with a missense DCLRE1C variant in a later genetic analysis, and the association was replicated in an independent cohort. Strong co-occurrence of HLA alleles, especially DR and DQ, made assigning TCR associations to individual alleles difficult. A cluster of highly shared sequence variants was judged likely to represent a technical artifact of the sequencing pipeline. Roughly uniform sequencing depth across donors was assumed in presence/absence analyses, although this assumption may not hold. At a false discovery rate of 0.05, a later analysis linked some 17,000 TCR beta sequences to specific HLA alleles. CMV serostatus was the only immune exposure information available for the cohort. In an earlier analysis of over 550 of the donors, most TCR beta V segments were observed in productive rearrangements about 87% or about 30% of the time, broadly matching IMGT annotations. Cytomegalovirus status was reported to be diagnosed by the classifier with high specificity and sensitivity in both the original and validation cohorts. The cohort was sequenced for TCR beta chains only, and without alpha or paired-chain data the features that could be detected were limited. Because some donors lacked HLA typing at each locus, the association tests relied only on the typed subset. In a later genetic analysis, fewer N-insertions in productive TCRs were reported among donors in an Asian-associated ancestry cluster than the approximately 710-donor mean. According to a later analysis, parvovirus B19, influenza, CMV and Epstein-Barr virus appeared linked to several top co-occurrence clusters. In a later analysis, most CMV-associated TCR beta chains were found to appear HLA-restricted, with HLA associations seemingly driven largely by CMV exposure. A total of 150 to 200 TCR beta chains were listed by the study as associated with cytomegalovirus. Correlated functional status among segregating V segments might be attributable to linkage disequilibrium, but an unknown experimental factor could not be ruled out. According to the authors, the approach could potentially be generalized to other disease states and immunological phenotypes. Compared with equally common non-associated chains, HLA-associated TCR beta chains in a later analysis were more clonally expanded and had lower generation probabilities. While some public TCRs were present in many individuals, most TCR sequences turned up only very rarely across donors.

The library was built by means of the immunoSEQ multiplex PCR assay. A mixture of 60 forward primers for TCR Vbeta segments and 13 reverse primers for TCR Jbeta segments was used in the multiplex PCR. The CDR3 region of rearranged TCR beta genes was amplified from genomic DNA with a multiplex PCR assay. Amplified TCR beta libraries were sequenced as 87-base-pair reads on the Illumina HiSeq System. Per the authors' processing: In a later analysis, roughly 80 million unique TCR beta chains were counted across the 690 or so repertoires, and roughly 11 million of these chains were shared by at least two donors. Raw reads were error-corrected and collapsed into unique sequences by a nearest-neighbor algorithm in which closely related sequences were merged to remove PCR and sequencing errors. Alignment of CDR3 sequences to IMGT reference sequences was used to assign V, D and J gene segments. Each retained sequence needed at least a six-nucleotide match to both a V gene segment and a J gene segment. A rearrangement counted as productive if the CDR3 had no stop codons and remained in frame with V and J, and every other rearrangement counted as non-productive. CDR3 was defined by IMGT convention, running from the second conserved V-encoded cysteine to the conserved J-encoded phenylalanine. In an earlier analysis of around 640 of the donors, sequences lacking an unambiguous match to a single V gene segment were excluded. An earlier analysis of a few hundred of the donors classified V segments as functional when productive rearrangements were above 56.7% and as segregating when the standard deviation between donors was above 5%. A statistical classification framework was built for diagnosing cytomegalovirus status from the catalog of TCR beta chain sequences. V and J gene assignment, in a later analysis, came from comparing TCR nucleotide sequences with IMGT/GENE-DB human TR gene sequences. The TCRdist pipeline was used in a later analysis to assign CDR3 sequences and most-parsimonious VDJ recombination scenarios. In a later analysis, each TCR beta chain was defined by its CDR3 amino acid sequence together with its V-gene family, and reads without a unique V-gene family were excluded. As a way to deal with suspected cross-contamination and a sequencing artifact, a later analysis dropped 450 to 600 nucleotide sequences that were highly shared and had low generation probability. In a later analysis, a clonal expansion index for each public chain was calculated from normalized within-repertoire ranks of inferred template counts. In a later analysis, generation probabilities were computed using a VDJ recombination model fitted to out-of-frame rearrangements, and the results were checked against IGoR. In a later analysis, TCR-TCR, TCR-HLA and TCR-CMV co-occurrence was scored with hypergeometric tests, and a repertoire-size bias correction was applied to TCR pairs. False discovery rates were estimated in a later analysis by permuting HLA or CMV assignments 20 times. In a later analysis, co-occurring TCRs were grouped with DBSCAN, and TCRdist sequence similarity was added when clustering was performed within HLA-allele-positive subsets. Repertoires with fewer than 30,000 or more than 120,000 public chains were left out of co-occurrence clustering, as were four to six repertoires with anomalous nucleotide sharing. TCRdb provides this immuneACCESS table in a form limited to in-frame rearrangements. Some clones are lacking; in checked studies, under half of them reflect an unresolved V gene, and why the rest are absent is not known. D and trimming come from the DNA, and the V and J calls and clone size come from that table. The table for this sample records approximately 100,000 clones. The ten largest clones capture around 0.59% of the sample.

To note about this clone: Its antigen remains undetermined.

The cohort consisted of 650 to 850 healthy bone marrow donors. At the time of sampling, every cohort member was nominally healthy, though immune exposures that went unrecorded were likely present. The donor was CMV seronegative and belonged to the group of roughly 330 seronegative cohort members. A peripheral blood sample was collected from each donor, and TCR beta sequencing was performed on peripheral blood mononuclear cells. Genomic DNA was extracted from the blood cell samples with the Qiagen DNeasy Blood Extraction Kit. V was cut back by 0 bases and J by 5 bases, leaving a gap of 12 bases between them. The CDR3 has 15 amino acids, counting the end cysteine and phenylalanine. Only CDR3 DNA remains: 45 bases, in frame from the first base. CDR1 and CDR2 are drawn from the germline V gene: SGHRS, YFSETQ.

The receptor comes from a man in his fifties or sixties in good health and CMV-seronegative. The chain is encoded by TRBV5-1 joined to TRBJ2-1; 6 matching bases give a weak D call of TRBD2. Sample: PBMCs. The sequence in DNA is TGCGCCAGCAGCTTGGATCCAGGAGGGGACAATGAGCAGTTCTTC. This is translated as CASSLDPGGDNEQFF.